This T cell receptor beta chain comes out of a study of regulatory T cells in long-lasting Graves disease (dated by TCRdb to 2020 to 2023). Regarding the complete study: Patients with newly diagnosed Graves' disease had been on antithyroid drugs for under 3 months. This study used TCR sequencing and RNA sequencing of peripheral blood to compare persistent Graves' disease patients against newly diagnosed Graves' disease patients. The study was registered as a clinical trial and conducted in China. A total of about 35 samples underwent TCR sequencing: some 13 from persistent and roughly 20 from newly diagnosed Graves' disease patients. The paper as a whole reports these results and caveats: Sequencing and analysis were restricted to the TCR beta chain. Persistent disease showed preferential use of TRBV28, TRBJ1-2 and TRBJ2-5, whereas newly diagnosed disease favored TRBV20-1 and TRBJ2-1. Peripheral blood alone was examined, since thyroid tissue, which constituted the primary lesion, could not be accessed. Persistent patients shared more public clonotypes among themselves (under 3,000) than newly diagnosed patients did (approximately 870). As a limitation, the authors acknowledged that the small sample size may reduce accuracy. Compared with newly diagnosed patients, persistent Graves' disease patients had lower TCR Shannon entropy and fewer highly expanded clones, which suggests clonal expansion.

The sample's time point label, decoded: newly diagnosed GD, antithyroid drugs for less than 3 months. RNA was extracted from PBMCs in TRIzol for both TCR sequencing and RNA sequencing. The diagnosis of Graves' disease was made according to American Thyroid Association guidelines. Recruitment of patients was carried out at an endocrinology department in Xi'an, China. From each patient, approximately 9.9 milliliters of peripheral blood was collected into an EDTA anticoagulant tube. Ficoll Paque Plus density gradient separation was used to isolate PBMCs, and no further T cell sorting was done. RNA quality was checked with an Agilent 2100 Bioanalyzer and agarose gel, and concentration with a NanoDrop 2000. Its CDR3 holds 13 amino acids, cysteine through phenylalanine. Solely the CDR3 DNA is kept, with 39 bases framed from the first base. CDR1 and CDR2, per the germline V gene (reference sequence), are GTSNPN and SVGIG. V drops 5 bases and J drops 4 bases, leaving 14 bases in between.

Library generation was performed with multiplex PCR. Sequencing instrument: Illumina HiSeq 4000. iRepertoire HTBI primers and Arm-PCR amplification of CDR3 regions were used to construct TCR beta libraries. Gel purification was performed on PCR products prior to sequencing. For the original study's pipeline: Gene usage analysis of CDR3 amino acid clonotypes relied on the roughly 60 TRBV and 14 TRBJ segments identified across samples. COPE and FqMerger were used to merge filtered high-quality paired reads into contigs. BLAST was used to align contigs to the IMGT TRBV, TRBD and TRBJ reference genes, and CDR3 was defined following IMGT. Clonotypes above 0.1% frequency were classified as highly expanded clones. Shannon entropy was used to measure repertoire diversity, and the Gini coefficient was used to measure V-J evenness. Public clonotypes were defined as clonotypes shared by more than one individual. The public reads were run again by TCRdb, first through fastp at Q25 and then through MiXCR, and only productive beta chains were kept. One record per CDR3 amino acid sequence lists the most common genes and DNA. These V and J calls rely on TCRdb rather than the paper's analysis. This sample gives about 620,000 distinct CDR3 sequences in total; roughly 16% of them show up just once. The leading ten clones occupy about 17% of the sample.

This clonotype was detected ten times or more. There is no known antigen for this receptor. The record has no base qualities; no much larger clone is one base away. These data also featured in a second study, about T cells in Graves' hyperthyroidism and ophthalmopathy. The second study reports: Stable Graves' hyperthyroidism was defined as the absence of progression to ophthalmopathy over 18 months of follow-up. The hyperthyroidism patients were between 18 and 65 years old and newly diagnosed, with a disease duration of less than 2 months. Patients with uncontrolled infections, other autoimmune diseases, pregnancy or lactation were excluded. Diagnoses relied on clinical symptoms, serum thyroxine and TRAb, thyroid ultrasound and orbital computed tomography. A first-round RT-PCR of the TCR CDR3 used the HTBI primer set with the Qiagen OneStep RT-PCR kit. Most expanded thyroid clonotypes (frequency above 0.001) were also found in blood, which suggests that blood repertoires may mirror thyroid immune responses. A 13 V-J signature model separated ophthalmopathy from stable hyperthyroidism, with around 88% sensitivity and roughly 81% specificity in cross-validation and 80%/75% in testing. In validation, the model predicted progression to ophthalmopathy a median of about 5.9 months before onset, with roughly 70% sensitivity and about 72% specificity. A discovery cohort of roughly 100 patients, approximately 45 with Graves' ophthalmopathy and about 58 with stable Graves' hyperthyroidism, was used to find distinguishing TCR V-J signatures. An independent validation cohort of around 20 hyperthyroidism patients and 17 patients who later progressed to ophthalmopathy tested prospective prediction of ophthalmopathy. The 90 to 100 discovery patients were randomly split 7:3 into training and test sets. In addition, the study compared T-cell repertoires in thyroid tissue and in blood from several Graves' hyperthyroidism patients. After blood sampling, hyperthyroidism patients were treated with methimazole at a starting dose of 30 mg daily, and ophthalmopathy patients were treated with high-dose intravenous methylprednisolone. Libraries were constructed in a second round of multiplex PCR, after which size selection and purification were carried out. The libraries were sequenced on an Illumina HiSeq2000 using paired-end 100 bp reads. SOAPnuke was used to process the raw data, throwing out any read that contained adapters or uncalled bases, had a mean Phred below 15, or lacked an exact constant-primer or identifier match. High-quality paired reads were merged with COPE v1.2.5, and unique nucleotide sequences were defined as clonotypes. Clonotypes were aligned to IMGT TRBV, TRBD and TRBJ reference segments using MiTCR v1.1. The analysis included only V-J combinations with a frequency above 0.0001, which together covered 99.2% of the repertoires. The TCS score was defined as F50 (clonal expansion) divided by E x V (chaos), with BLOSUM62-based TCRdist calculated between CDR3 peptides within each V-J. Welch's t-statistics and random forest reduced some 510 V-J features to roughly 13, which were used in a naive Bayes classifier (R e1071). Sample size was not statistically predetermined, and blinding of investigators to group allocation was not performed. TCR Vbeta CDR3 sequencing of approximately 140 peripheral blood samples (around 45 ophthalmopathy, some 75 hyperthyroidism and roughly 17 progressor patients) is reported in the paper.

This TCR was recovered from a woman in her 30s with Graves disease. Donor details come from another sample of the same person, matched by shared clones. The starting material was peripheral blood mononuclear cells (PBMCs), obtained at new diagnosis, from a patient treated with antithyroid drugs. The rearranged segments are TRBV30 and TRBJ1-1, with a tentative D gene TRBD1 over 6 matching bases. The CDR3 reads CAWGQTGTTEAFF. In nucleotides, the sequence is TGTGCCTGGGGACAAACAGGGACCACTGAAGCTTTCTTT. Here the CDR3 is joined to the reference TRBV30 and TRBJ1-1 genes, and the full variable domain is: SQTIHQWPATLVQPVGSPLSLECTVEGTSNPNLYWYRQAAGRGLQLLFYSVGIGQISSEVPQNLSASRPQDRQFILSSKKLLLSDSGFYLCAWGQTGTTEAFFGQGTRLTVV.